This TCR beta chain derives from a study of T cells in Graves' hyperthyroidism and ophthalmopathy. In this sample, this clonotype turned up many times. Its target is unknown. From RNA transcripts, TCR beta CDR3 regions were amplified. The HTBI set primed first-round TCR CDR3 RT-PCR. TCRdb reanalysed the multiplex PCR reads using MiXCR and keeps one entry per CDR3 protein. This table holds approximately 700,000 distinct CDR3 sequences, less than 20% found once. PBMCs came from less than 11 ml fresh peripheral blood. Study results and caveats: Blood also held most thyroid clonotypes expanded beyond 0.001.

Germline trimming cut 10 bases from V and 5 bases from J; bases unmatched to any gene: 9. Germline-derived CDR1 and CDR2 are MNHEY and SMNVEV (reference sequence). The CDR3 has 13 amino acids. The rearrangement links TRBV27 to TRBJ2-7; TRBD1 agrees at 9 bases. The TCR originated in a man younger than 35 with Graves' hyperthyroidism. Source material: blood. CDR3: CATAQDRGDEQYF. CDR3 DNA sequence: TGTGCCACTGCCCAGGACAGGGGAGACGAGCAGTACTTC.